This T cell receptor beta chain was recorded in a study of tumor-infiltrating lymphocytes in primary liver carcinoma. From around 520 ng of total RNA, TCR beta-specific cDNA was reverse-transcribed using a constant-region primer. The TCR beta library was amplified through three nested multiplex PCR rounds in a modified ARM-PCR procedure. Two initial PCR rounds of about 10 cycles each paired TRBV1-TRBV30 forward primers with a C-beta reverse primer. MiXCR, run by TCRdb on the multiplex PCR reads, gives a single entry per CDR3 protein. The repertoire has around 190,000 distinct CDR3 sequences, 70% to 90% of them found once; the top ten carry 15% to 20%. CDR1 is WNHNN and CDR2 is SYGVQD in the germline V gene (reference sequence). The CDR3 has 14 amino acids. About this clonotype itself: An end of the junction differs from the germline gene, which may be a read error.

The tissue used was unsorted bulk material of about 19-31 mg. RNA and DNA were co-extracted from it with the AllPrep DNA/RNA mini kit. The sequenced sample consisted of tumor tissue from primary liver carcinoma. This clonotype was obtained from a man aged 35-49 years with primary liver carcinoma and hepatitis B virus infection. The chain carries TRBV10-1 and TRBJ2-2; D possibly matches TRBD1 or TRBD2 (5 bases each). CDR3 residues: CASSDGADTGELFF. The CDR3 bases are TGCGCCAGCTCCGACGGCGCGGACACCGGGGAACTGTTTTTT.